Below, 22 T cell receptor beta chains from the same sample are listed, as sequenced in a study of blood T cell repertoires in COVID-19. Profiling relied on immunoSEQ multiplex PCR, and the TCRdb table lists in-frame clones only, not all of them. The sample has about 140,000 clones, 84% seen once. Sample: peripheral blood. The receptors shown here come from a woman of 80 years or more in a cohort sampled during active or convalescent COVID-19.

The rearrangement links TRBV29-1 to TRBJ1-2; D perhaps matches TRBD1 (6 bases). Germline V lookup: CDR1 SQVTM, CDR2 ANQGSEA. V lost 4 bases to trimming and J lost 1 base, with 13 bases between them. The CDR3 covers 14 residues. CDR3 sequence: CSVVDRFLNYGYTF. The CDR3 coding sequence is TGCAGCGTTGTCGACAGGTTCCTTAACTATGGCTACACCTTC.

The gene calls are TRBV6-1 and TRBJ2-7, with 9 bases lining up with TRBD1. CDR1 and CDR2 (germline): MNHNS, SASEGT. With 4 bases clipped from V and 4 bases from J, the junction kept 11 bases outside the gene matches. The CDR3 spans 16 residues. The CDR3 region has the DNA TGTGCCAGCAGTGGACCTTGGGACAGGGTTACTTACGAGCAGTACGTC. Amino acids: CASSGPWDRVTYEQYV.

The gene calls are TRBV10-3 and TRBJ1-2; 7 nucleotides agree with TRBD1. V shed 0 bases, J shed 11 bases, and the junction held 6 bases outside the gene matches. The CDR3 contains 13 residues. CDR1 is ENHRY, CDR2 SYGVKD, per germline. The DNA of the CDR3 is TGTGCCATCAGTGAGTCGCGGGACAGCGCATACACCTTC. It yields the protein CAISESRDSAYTF.

The genes are TRBV20-1 and TRBJ2-3; D remains unclear. V was cut by 6 bases and J by 4 bases, with 8 bases left in between. The CDR3 loop spans 11 amino acids. Germline V gene data show CDR1 as DFQATT and CDR2 as SNEGSKA (reference sequence). The CDR3 protein is CSALKPDTQYF. In DNA, the CDR3 is TGCAGTGCCCTAAAACCAGATACGCAGTATTTT.

The rearrangement links TRBV19 to TRBJ2-2, with 10 bases fitting TRBD2. The V and J ends lost 5 bases and 0 bases, in that order; junction bases with no gene match: 9. CDR3 size: 18 residues. Germline lookup yields CDR1 LNHDA and CDR2 SQIVND (reference sequence). The CDR3 loop reads CASSWSGSGGANTGELFF. The CDR3 bases are TGTGCCAGTAGTTGGTCGGGCAGCGGGGGGGCGAACACCGGGGAGCTGTTTTTT.

This chain joins TRBV9 and TRBJ1-3; D not certain. The CDR3 runs 13 residues. The V and J ends lost 3 bases and 0 bases respectively, with 4 bases between them. Germline loops: CDR1 SGDLS, CDR2 YYNGEE. The CDR3 loop reads CASSGLSGNTIYF. The CDR3 DNA sequence: TGTGCCAGCAGCGGGCTCTCTGGAAACACCATATATTTT.

This clone was observed a few times. The rearrangement joins TRBV18 to TRBJ2-4, with a possible D match to TRBD1 (7 bases). The CDR3 contains 14 residues. Germline-derived CDR1 and CDR2 are KGHSH and LQKENI. Trimming pared 5 bases from V and 5 bases from J, leaving 13 bases between. CDR3 residues: CASSGQGGENIQYF. CDR3 DNA sequence: TGTGCCAGCTCAGGGCAGGGGGGCGAAAACATTCAGTACTTC.

In this sample, this clone turned up many times. V is TRBV30 and J is TRBJ1-5; D is perhaps TRBD1 (6 bases). Germline V gene data show CDR1 as GTSNPN and CDR2 as SVGIG (reference sequence). The CDR3 totals 13 residues. V was pared by 5 bases and J by 7 bases, with 15 bases between. The CDR3 loop is CAWESAGDQPQHF. The CDR3 DNA is TGTGCCTGGGAAAGCGCAGGGGACCAGCCCCAGCATTTT.

V gene TRBV27 combines with J gene TRBJ2-2; D unresolved. V shed 1 base and J shed 4 bases, with 13 bases lying between them. Germline V gives CDR1 MNHEY, CDR2 SMNVEV (reference sequence). CDR3 length: 16 residues. The CDR3, as DNA: TGTGCCAGCAGTTTATTGGGCAGCTTCTTCACCGGGGAGCTGTTTTTT. Translating gives CASSLLGSFFTGELFF.

This clone was counted a few times. The V gene is TRBV7-8, the J gene TRBJ2-2; 9 bases agree with TRBD1. V lost 5 bases to trimming and J lost 3 bases; unmatched junction nucleotides: 4. There are 15 residues in the CDR3. Germline V gives CDR1 SGHVS, CDR2 FQNEAQ. Here the CDR3 DNA reads TGTGCCAGCAGCCCCCGACAGGGGGACACCGGGGAGCTGTTTTTT. Protein sequence: CASSPRQGDTGELFF.

The rearrangement joins TRBV27 to TRBJ1-4, with no clear D. This CDR3 contains 13 residues. Germline V CDR1 and CDR2: MNHEY, SMNVEV (reference sequence). V was trimmed by 0 bases and J by 6 bases, leaving 5 bases between them. CDR3 bases: TGTGCCAGCAGTTTATCTTATTATGAAAAACTGTTTTTT. This sequence encodes CASSLSYYEKLFF.

The chain recombines TRBV6-2 or TRBV6-3 with TRBJ1-5; D remains ambiguous. Trimming took 0 bases from V and 6 from J, leaving 6 bases between them. The length of the CDR3 is 13 residues. Germline V gives CDR1 MNHEY, CDR2 SVGEGT. The CDR3 nucleotides read TGTGCCAGCAGTTACTCGGCTTTTCAGCCCCAGCATTTT. Translating it yields CASSYSAFQPQHF.

This clone appeared a single time. The rearrangement joins TRBV3-1 (or the pseudogene TRBV3-2) to TRBJ1-3; 7 bases align to TRBD1. The ends lost 4 bases at V and 4 bases at J; junction bases unmatched: 19. Germline lookup yields CDR1 LGHDT and CDR2 YNNKEL (reference sequence). CDR3 length equals 19 residues. Written as DNA, the CDR3 is TGTGCCAGCAGCCTGGACGAGGGGGCAGTTACGGACGGCGGAAACACCATATATTTT. As protein: CASSLDEGAVTDGGNTIYF.

The J gene is TRBJ1-2, the V gene TRBV9; a possible D gene is TRBD1 (5 bases). This CDR3 spans 14 amino acids. The V gene's germline CDR1 is SGDLS and CDR2 YYNGEE. Trimming cost V 0 bases and J 1 base, with 7 bases left between them. The CDR3 sequence: CASSVGTNNYGYTF. The DNA for the CDR3 is TGTGCCAGCAGCGTAGGGACAAATAACTATGGCTACACCTTC.

The J gene is TRBJ2-5, the V gene TRBV29-1; D gene unclear. Per germline, CDR1 SQVTM and CDR2 ANQGSEA. The CDR3 has 11 amino acids. Trimming stripped 4 bases from V and 5 bases from J, with 8 bases between. CDR3 in amino acids: CSVASSETQYF. CDR3 in DNA: TGCAGCGTTGCGTCGTCGGAGACCCAGTACTTC.

J is TRBJ1-1 and V is TRBV2; no clear D gene. The CDR3 sequence is 13 residues long. Germline assignment: CDR1 SNHLY and CDR2 FYNNEI. V was pared by 10 bases and J by 1 base, with 13 bases between. The CDR3 region is CATRGQSNTEAFF. The CDR3 nucleotides are TGTGCCACCCGAGGGCAGTCGAACACTGAAGCTTTCTTT.

The chain joins TRBV6-5 to TRBJ2-7; D is possibly TRBD1 (5 bases). The V end lost 0 bases, the J end lost 3 bases, and 12 bases lay between the germline ends. This CDR3 contains 15 residues. CDR1 is MNHEY and CDR2 is SVGAGI in the germline V gene. The CDR3 is CASSYSGRQSYEQYF. The CDR3 nucleotides are TGTGCCAGCAGTTACTCGGGCAGACAGAGCTACGAGCAGTACTTC.

This clone has a single count. V gene TRBV4-1 combines with J gene TRBJ2-5; D is unresolved. V was shortened by 3 bases and J by 1 base, with 6 bases between the two germline ends. Germline lookup yields CDR1 MGHRA and CDR2 YSYEKL. The CDR3 extends over 13 amino acids. The CDR3 sequence: CASSHAGQETQYF. CDR3 DNA: TGCGCCAGCAGCCACGCAGGCCAAGAGACCCAGTACTTC.

The gene calls are TRBV11-2 and TRBJ2-1; 7 positions agree with TRBD2. The CDR3 contains 13 residues. The germline CDR1 and CDR2 sequences are SGHAT and FQNNGV. V shed 1 base and J 12 bases; nucleotides not matched to a gene: 6. The CDR3 region is CASSLGGGIRQFF. In nucleotides, the CDR3 is TGTGCCAGCAGCTTAGGGGGGGGGATAAGGCAGTTCTTC.

The chain carries TRBV20-1 and TRBJ2-7; no reliable D call. Trimming left V 5 bases short and J 7 bases short, with 12 bases between. CDR3 length equals 11 residues. Germline V gene data show CDR1 as DFQATT and CDR2 as SNEGSKA (reference sequence). The CDR3: CSAPSPYEQYF. The DNA of the CDR3 is TGCAGTGCTCCGAGTCCTTATGAGCAGTACTTC.

This clone came up once. The chain joins TRBV6-5 to TRBJ1-5; perhaps TRBD1 as D (6 bases). The CDR3 sequence is 14 residues long. Germline V lookup: CDR1 MNHEY, CDR2 SVGAGI. V lost 6 bases, J lost 0 bases, and 9 bases lay in between. CDR3 nucleotides: TGTGCCAGCAGCAGGACAGATAGCAATCAGCCCCAGCATTTT. Translation: CASSRTDSNQPQHF.

V and J are TRBV28 and TRBJ1-1; 11 bases fit TRBD1. The ends lost 7 bases at V and 1 base at J; junction bases unmatched: 11. The CDR3 contains 17 residues. Germline V lookup: CDR1 MDHEN, CDR2 SYDVKM. Here the CDR3 DNA reads TGTGCCAGCATCGAAGGAGGGACAGGGGGAAGGAACACTGAAGCTTTCTTT. Translated, it gives CASIEGGTGGRNTEAFF.